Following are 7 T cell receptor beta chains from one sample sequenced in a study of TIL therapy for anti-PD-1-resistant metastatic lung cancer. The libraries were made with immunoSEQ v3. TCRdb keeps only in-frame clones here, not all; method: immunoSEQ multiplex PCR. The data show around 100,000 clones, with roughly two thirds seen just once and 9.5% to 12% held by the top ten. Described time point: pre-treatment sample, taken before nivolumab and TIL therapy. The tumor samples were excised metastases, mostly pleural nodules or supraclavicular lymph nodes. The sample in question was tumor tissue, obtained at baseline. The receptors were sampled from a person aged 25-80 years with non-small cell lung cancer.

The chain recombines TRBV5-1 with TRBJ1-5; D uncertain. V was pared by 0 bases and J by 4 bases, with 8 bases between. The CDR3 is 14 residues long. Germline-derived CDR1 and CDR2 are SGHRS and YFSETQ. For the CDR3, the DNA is TGCGCCAGCAGCTTGGGAGACATTAATCAGCCCCAGCATTTT. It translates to CASSLGDINQPQHF. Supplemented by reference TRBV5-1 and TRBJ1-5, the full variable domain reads KAGVTQTPRYLIKTRGQQVTLSCSPISGHRSVSWYQQTPGQGLQFLFEYFSETQRNKGNFPGRFSGRQFSNSRSEMNVSTLELGDSALYLCASSLGDINQPQHFGDGTRLSIL.

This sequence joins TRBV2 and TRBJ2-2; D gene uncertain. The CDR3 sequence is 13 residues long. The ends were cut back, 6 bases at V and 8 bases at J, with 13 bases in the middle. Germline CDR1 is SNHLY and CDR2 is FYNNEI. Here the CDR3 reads CASRESSFGELFF. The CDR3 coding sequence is TGTGCCAGCAGGGAGAGCTCATTTGGGGAGCTGTTTTTT.

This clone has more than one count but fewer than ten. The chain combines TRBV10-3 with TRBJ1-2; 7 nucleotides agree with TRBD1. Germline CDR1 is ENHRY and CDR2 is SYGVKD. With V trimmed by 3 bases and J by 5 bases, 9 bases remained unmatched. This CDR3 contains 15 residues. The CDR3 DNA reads TGTGCCATCAGTGAAGGGACAGAGCCTGGGTATGGCTACACCTTC. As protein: CAISEGTEPGYGYTF.

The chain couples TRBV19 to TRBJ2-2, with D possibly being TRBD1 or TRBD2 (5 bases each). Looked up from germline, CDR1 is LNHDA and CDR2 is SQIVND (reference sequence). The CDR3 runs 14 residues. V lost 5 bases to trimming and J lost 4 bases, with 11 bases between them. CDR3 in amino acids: CASSWDGATGELFF. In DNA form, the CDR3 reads TGTGCCAGTAGTTGGGACGGGGCCACCGGGGAGCTGTTTTTT.

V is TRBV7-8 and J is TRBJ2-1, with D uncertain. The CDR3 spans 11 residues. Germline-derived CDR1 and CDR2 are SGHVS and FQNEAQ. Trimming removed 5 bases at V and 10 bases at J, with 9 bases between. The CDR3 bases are TGTGCCAGCAGCCCCGGCCTGGAGCAGTTCTTC. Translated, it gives CASSPGLEQFF.

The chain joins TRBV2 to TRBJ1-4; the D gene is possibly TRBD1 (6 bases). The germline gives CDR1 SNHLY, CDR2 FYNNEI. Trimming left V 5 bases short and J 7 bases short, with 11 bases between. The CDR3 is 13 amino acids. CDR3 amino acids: CASSYLDSEKLFF. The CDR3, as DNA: TGTGCCAGCAGTTACCTGGACAGTGAAAAACTGTTTTTT.

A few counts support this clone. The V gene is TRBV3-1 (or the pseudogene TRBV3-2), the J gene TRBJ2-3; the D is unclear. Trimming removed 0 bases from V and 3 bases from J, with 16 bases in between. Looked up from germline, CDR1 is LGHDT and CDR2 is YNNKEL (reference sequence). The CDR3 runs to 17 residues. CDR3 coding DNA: TGTGCCAGCAGCCAAGACGTGCTCGCGCCTGGGACAGATACGCAGTATTTT. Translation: CASSQDVLAPGTDTQYF.